This T cell receptor (beta chain) was obtained from a study of early T cells in non-severe SARS-CoV-2 infection. General observations from the study: Clonotype matching in VDJdb favored anti-spike CD8 responses and did not capture private and CD4 specificities.

Unique molecular identifiers were added to individual cDNA molecules. From the 5' RACE reads, TCRdb called clonotypes with MiXCR, one entry per CDR3 protein. The sample has some 45,000 distinct CDR3 sequences, less than 10% seen once. The sample holds many counts of this clonotype. Its matching antigen is unknown. Germline V gene data show CDR1 as SGHRS and CDR2 as YFSETQ. This CDR3 comprises 13 residues. J lost 8 bases, V lost 4 bases, and 7 bases had no gene match. Sample: whole blood, taken at baseline. This TCR was recovered from an adult who was a healthcare worker with PCR-confirmed SARS-CoV-2 infection or an uninfected control (not recorded which). The chain links TRBV5-1 to TRBJ1-1; 8 bases are a match to TRBD1. The CDR3: CASSHGQGQEAFF. In DNA form, the CDR3 reads TGCGCCAGCAGCCACGGACAGGGTCAAGAAGCTTTCTTT.